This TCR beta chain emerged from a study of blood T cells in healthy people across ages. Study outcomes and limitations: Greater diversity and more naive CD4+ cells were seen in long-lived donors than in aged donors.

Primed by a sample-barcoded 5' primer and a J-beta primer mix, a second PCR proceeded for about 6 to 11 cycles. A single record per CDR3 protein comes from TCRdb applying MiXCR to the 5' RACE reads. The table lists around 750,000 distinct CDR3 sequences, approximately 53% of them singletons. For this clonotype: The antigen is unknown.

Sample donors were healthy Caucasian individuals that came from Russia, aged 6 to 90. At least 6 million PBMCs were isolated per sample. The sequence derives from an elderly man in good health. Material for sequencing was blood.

The DNA of the CDR3 is TGTGCCAGCAGCTGGGGACAGGTGGATACGCAGTATTTT. This encodes CASSWGQVDTQYF. The chain is built from TRBV7-2 and TRBJ2-3, with TRBD1 identical over 8 bases. There are 13 residues in the CDR3. Unmatched junction bases numbered 3, after V lost 4 bases and J lost 6 bases. CDR1 and CDR2 from the germline V gene are SGHTA and FQGNSA.